The 32 T cell receptor beta chains below come from one sample, sequenced in a study of identifying expanded T cells in peripheral blood. Some clones are missing from TCRdb's copy, which holds only in-frame ones; the method was immunoSEQ multiplex PCR. This table holds 50,000 to 65,000 clones, approximately 82% found once. The source material was blood. All receptors come from a person between 18 and 75 years old in good health.

J is TRBJ2-1 and V is TRBV19; either TRBD1 or TRBD2 may fit D (5 bases each). The germline V gene encodes CDR1 LNHDA and CDR2 SQIVND (reference sequence). The length of the CDR3 is 16 residues. Trimming cost V 4 bases and J 10 bases, with 23 bases left between them. Here the CDR3 reads CASSTLAGQGEGEQFF. In DNA, the CDR3 is TGTGCCAGTAGTACCCTAGCTGGCCAAGGGGAAGGAGAGCAGTTCTTC.

The rearrangement uses TRBV7-8 and TRBJ1-2; 8 bases agree with TRBD1. Germline V gene sequence: CDR1 SGHVS, CDR2 FQNEAQ. The CDR3 spans 14 residues. V gave up 5 bases and J gave up 0 bases; unmatched junction bases: 2. DNA for the CDR3: TGTGCCAGCAGCCGGACAGGGACTAACTATGGCTACACCTTC. Protein: CASSRTGTNYGYTF. Filled out from reference TRBV7-8 and TRBJ1-2, the complete variable domain reads GAGVSQSPRYKVAKRGQDVALRCDPISGHVSLFWYQQALGQGPEFLTYFQNEAQLDKSGLPSDRFFAERPEGSVSTLKIQRTQQEDSAVYLCASSRTGTNYGYTFGSGTRLTVV.

V and J are TRBV23-1 and TRBJ2-5, with 11 bases identical to TRBD1. TRBV23-1 is designated an ORF whose function remains uncertain. This CDR3 is 20 amino acids long. The V gene end was trimmed by 6 bases and the J gene end by 5 bases; junction bases not matched to a gene: 23. The CDR3 nucleotides are TGCGCCAGCAGACCTCGGTGTGAACACGGGGGACAGGGGGATCCGGAGACCCAGTACTTC. It is translated as CASRPRCEHGGQGDPETQYF.

This rearrangement joins TRBV13 to TRBJ2-6; tentatively, D is TRBD2 (6 bases). V lost 5 bases and J 4 bases, leaving 12 bases between the germline ends. This CDR3 has 15 residues. Germline V gene data show CDR1 as PRHDT and CDR2 as FYEKMQ (reference sequence). As DNA, the CDR3 is TGTGCCAGCAGCACGACGGGGGACGGGGCCAACGTCCTGACTTTC. This encodes CASSTTGDGANVLTF.

V gene TRBV4-3 combines with J gene TRBJ1-5; a weak D match, TRBD1 (6 bases). Germline CDR1 reads LGHNA; CDR2 reads YSLEER. The CDR3 runs to 14 residues. V lost 1 base and J 6 bases, leaving 10 bases between the germline ends. The CDR3 region has the DNA TGCGCCAGCAGCCAAGTTCTCAGGGGTCAGCCCCAGCATTTT. Translation: CASSQVLRGQPQHF.

The chain carries TRBV11-3 and TRBJ2-7, with 7 bases lining up with TRBD2. The CDR3 runs to 15 residues. With V trimmed by 2 bases and J by 0 bases, 4 bases remained unmatched. Germline CDR1 and CDR2: SGHNT and YENEEA. In DNA form, the CDR3 reads TGTGCCAGCAGCTTAAGGGAGGGTACCTCCTACGAGCAGTACTTC. Encoded protein: CASSLREGTSYEQYF.

In nucleotides, the CDR3 is TGTGCCAGCAGCCGCAGCGGGGGCAAATACGATACGCAGTATTTT. It translates to CASSRSGGKYDTQYF. V gene TRBV7-3 combines with J gene TRBJ2-3; the match to TRBD2 covers 8 bases. The V gene's germline CDR1 is SGHTA and CDR2 FQGTGA. The CDR3 runs to 15 residues. V lost 5 bases to trimming and J lost 6 bases; unmatched junction nucleotides: 10. Combining the CDR3 with reference TRBV7-3 and TRBJ2-3 gives the whole variable domain GAGVSQTPSNKVTEKGKYVELRCDPISGHTALYWYRQSLGQGPEFLIYFQGTGAADDSGLPNDRFFAVRPEGSVSTLKIQRTERGDSAVYLCASSRSGGKYDTQYFGPGTRLTVL.

J is TRBJ2-6 and V is TRBV6-4, with D maybe TRBD1 (5 bases). The CDR3 is made up of 14 amino acids. CDR1 is MRHNA, CDR2 SNTAGT, per germline. V lost 6 bases and J lost 0, with 6 bases in between. CDR3 protein: CASRDSSGANVLTF. The CDR3 nucleotides read TGTGCCAGCAGAGACAGCTCTGGGGCCAACGTCCTGACTTTC.

In its sample, this clone was seen once. The gene calls are TRBV12-5 and TRBJ1-1; 7 nucleotides agree with TRBD1. Germline V gene data show CDR1 as LGHNT and CDR2 as FRNRAP. This CDR3 spans 17 amino acids. The junction had 11 bases not matched to a gene; V was cut back by 4 bases and J by 0 bases. CDR3 region: CASGSTAWDSLNTEAFF. DNA for the CDR3: TGTGCTAGTGGTTCCACTGCTTGGGACAGCCTGAACACTGAAGCTTTCTTT.

The rearrangement joins TRBV6-1 to TRBJ2-7, with 8 bases lining up with TRBD1. Trimming removed 1 base from V and 7 bases from J; junction bases left unmatched: 9. The CDR3 is made up of 15 amino acids. CDR1 and CDR2 from the germline V gene are MNHNS and SASEGT. The DNA of the CDR3 is TGTGCCAGCAGTGAAGAGGGCAGGGGGCCTGGTGAGCAGTACGTC. Amino acids: CASSEEGRGPGEQYV.

The rearrangement joins TRBV27 to TRBJ2-1, with 7 bases matching TRBD2. Trimming took 6 bases from V and 8 from J; bases not matched to a gene: 10. Germline V lookup: CDR1 MNHEY, CDR2 SMNVEV (reference sequence). The CDR3 contains 14 residues. The CDR3, as DNA: TGTGCCAGCAGGCTTCGGTGGCGGGAGTATGAGCAGTTCTTC. Its protein is CASRLRWREYEQFF.

This clone was detected only a few times. V and J are TRBV12-5 and TRBJ1-3; D remains ambiguous. The germline V gene encodes CDR1 LGHNT and CDR2 FRNRAP. Between the trimmed V and J ends, which lost 2 bases and 4 bases, there was a span of 9 bases. The CDR3 has 14 amino acids. This CDR3 is CASGLNGEGNTIYF. The CDR3 coding sequence is TGTGCTAGTGGTTTGAATGGTGAGGGAAACACCATATATTTT.

The genes are TRBV11-2 and TRBJ2-3; D unresolved. The CDR3 loop spans 12 amino acids. The V gene's germline CDR1 is SGHAT and CDR2 FQNNGV. Trimming removed 5 bases at V and 0 bases at J, with 3 bases between. In DNA, the CDR3 is TGTGCCAGCAGCATTAGCACAGATACGCAGTATTTT. Protein: CASSISTDTQYF.

This rearrangement joins TRBV11-2 to TRBJ1-3; D gene uncertain. The V gene lost 8 bases and the J gene lost 0 bases, with 14 bases spanning the gap. Looked up from germline, CDR1 is SGHAT and CDR2 is FQNNGV. This CDR3 has 15 residues. CDR3 loop: CASRNLGNSGNTIYF. The CDR3 region has the DNA TGTGCCAGCCGCAACTTGGGCAACTCTGGAAACACCATATATTTT.

This clone was recorded a few times. The chain joins TRBV7-9 to TRBJ1-6, with TRBD1 as a possible D gene (5 bases). CDR3 length: 14 amino acids. In germline, CDR1 is SEHNR, CDR2 FQNEAQ (reference sequence). V was shortened by 1 base and J by 10 bases, with 11 bases between the two germline ends. The CDR3 sequence: CASSLEQVRSPLHF. CDR3 nucleotides: TGTGCCAGCAGCTTAGAACAGGTCCGGTCACCCCTCCACTTT. The variable domain in full, completed from reference TRBV7-9 and TRBJ1-6, reads DTGVSQNPRHKITKRGQNVTFRCDPISEHNRLYWYRQTLGQGPEFLTYFQNEAQLEKSRLLSDRFSAERPKGSFSTLEIQRTEQGDSAMYLCASSLEQVRSPLHFGNGTRLTVT.

The rearrangement uses TRBV9 and TRBJ2-1, with 8 bases aligning to TRBD2. With 3 bases clipped from V and 10 bases from J, the junction kept 15 bases outside the gene matches. In germline, CDR1 is SGDLS, CDR2 YYNGEE. The CDR3 sequence is 16 residues long. CDR3 nucleotides: TGTGCCAGCAGCGCCGGTGGAAGCGGGAGTAGGGAAGAGCAGTTCTTC. Translated, it gives CASSAGGSGSREEQFF.

The rearrangement joins TRBV6-5 to TRBJ1-2; TRBD1 agrees at 7 bases. The CDR3 spans 15 residues. After removal of 5 bases from V and 4 bases from J, the junction contained 10 bases not matched to a gene. Germline CDR1 and CDR2: MNHEY and SVGAGI. The CDR3 protein is CASSPGLGQSYGYTF. CDR3 DNA sequence: TGTGCCAGCAGTCCCGGACTGGGACAGAGCTATGGCTACACCTTC.

The chain couples TRBV9 to TRBJ1-6; TRBD1 aligns across 7 bases. CDR1 is SGDLS, CDR2 YYNGEE, per germline. The CDR3 runs 14 residues. J was trimmed by 5 bases and V by 3 bases; bases with no gene match: 2. The CDR3 DNA reads TGTGCCAGCAGCGGGACAGGAAATAATTCACCCCTCCACTTT. It encodes CASSGTGNNSPLHF.

The chain combines TRBV27 with TRBJ2-1, with TRBD2 identical over 7 bases. The CDR3 runs to 17 residues. Germline V CDR1 and CDR2: MNHEY, SMNVEV (reference sequence). Trimming cost V 10 bases and J 0 bases; bases outside gene matches: 15. DNA for the CDR3: TGTGCCACCTTGTCTTTTTTGGGGGGGAGCTCCTACAATGAGCAGTTCTTC. It translates to CATLSFLGGSSYNEQFF.

This CDR3 reads CASSENRPYEQYF. The CDR3 nucleotides are TGTGCCAGCAGTGAAAACAGACCCTACGAGCAGTACTTC. The chain couples TRBV6-1 to TRBJ2-7; D call uncertain. The germline CDR1 and CDR2 sequences are MNHNS and SASEGT. V lost 2 bases to trimming and J lost 2 bases, with 7 bases between them. This CDR3 has 13 amino acids.

The V and J genes are TRBV30 and TRBJ2-1; 11 positions agree with TRBD2. Germline loops: CDR1 GTSNPN, CDR2 SVGIG (reference sequence). The CDR3 extends over 14 amino acids. The V gene end was trimmed by 5 bases and the J gene end by 6 bases; junction bases not matched to a gene: 6. CDR3 loop: CAWGTSGRPNEQFF. The CDR3 DNA sequence: TGTGCCTGGGGAACTAGCGGGAGACCCAATGAGCAGTTCTTC.

This chain uses TRBV11-3 with TRBJ2-5; the D gene is possibly TRBD1 (6 bases). Deletions cut 0 bases from V and 0 bases from J, with 11 bases between. This CDR3 spans 16 amino acids. In germline, CDR1 is SGHNT, CDR2 YENEEA. The CDR3 coding sequence is TGTGCCAGCAGCTTAGAGGGTAGGGGGAACCAAGAGACCCAGTACTTC. As protein: CASSLEGRGNQETQYF.

The chain has TRBV7-8 and TRBJ1-2; D not resolved. The CDR3 has 18 residues. CDR1 and CDR2 from the germline V gene are SGHVS and FQNEAQ. Trimming took 0 bases from V and 8 from J, leaving 25 bases between them. The CDR3 is CASSLAKRSSPGNRGYTF. As DNA, the CDR3 is TGTGCCAGCAGCTTAGCGAAGCGAAGCTCTCCCGGGAATCGCGGCTACACCTTC. Supplemented by reference TRBV7-8 and TRBJ1-2, the full variable domain reads GAGVSQSPRYKVAKRGQDVALRCDPISGHVSLFWYQQALGQGPEFLTYFQNEAQLDKSGLPSDRFFAERPEGSVSTLKIQRTQQEDSAVYLCASSLAKRSSPGNRGYTFGSGTRLTVV.

V is TRBV18 and J is TRBJ1-1, with 9 nucleotides matching TRBD1. Germline lookup yields CDR1 KGHSH and CDR2 LQKENI. The V and J ends lost 6 bases and 7 bases, in that order; junction bases with no gene match: 12. This CDR3 has 15 residues. The CDR3 loop reads CASSTDRGVLGEAFF. In nucleotides, the CDR3 is TGTGCCAGCTCGACAGACAGGGGGGTACTAGGTGAAGCTTTCTTT.

The V gene is TRBV27, the J gene TRBJ2-1, with TRBD1 identical over 7 bases. CDR1 MNHEY and CDR2 SMNVEV come from the germline V gene (reference sequence). The CDR3 covers 15 residues. Trimming cost V 2 bases and J 4 bases; bases outside gene matches: 5. The CDR3: CASSLRGTVYNEQFF. CDR3 sequence (DNA): TGTGCCAGCAGTTTAAGAGGGACAGTATACAATGAGCAGTTCTTC.

The chain is built from TRBV2 and TRBJ2-1, with 7 bases fitting TRBD2. The CDR3 spans 14 residues. In germline, CDR1 is SNHLY, CDR2 FYNNEI. V dropped 9 bases and J dropped 5; count of bases not matched to a gene: 10. The CDR3 reads CARSRDYINNEQFF. Written as DNA, the CDR3 is TGTGCCAGGAGTCGGGACTACATAAACAATGAGCAGTTCTTC.

The chain couples TRBV5-6 to TRBJ2-1; 11 bases line up with TRBD2. Losses at the gene ends were 4 bases for V and 3 bases for J; bases not matched to a gene: 3. CDR1 is SGHDT, CDR2 YYEEEE, per germline. The length of the CDR3 is 15 residues. DNA for the CDR3: TGTGCCAGCAGCGGGGGACTAGCGGTCTACAATGAGCAGTTCTTC. It translates to CASSGGLAVYNEQFF.

V usage is TRBV6-6 and J usage is TRBJ2-7, with 9 nucleotides matching TRBD2. CDR3 length: 14 residues. The V segment lost 2 bases and the J segment 5 bases; nucleotides outside the gene matches: 4. The V gene's germline CDR1 is MNHNY and CDR2 SVGAGI (reference sequence). CDR3 in amino acids: CASSYGGLAHEQYF. The CDR3 DNA sequence: TGTGCCAGCAGTTACGGGGGACTAGCCCACGAGCAGTACTTC.

The V call is TRBV19, the J call TRBJ2-1; 11 bases fit TRBD2. CDR1 LNHDA and CDR2 SQIVND come from the germline V gene (reference sequence). The CDR3 is 14 amino acids. Trimming took 8 bases from V and 9 from J; bases not matched to a gene: 9. The CDR3: CASGTSGRGGEQFF. CDR3 nucleotides: TGTGCCAGTGGAACTAGCGGGAGAGGGGGTGAGCAGTTCTTC. The whole variable domain, remainder taken from reference TRBV19 and TRBJ2-1, is DGGITQSPKYLFRKEGQNVTLSCEQNLNHDAMYWYRQDPGQGLRLIYYSQIVNDFQKGDIAEGYSVSREKKESFPLTVTSAQKNPTAFYLCASGTSGRGGEQFFGPGTRLTVL.

This sequence joins TRBV7-9 and TRBJ2-1; 8 nucleotides align to TRBD2. This CDR3 contains 16 residues. Germline lookup yields CDR1 SEHNR and CDR2 FQNEAQ (reference sequence). After removal of 4 bases from V and 4 bases from J, the junction contained 9 bases not matched to a gene. The CDR3 reads CASSSGGGGLYNEQFF. The CDR3 coding sequence is TGTGCCAGCAGCTCCGGGGGGGGAGGCCTTTACAATGAGCAGTTCTTC.

The chain links TRBV5-8 to TRBJ2-3; 12 nucleotides line up with TRBD1. This CDR3 has 16 amino acids. V shed 4 bases, J shed 5 bases, and the junction held 8 bases outside the gene matches. The germline V gene has CDR1 SGHTS and CDR2 YDEGEE. The CDR3 DNA reads as TGTGCCAGCAGCCGTGGGGACAGGGGGCAAGAAGATACGCAGTATTTT. Translation gives CASSRGDRGQEDTQYF.

This clone occurred a few times. In DNA, the CDR3 is TGTGCCAGCAGCCAAATGACGGTGAACTATGGCTACACCTTC. Translating it yields CASSQMTVNYGYTF. The gene calls are TRBV4-2 and TRBJ1-2; D unclear. Trimming took 2 bases from V and 2 from J, leaving 9 bases between them. The germline V gene has CDR1 LGHNA and CDR2 YNFKEQ. The CDR3 length is 14 residues.